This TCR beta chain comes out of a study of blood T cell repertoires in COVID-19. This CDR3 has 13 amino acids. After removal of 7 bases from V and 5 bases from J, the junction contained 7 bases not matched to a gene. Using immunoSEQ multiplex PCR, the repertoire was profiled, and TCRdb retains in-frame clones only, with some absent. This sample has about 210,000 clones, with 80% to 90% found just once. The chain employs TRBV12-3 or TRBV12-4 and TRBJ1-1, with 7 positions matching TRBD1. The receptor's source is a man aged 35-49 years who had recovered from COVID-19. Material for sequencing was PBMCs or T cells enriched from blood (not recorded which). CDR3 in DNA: TGTGCCAGCACCCATCAGGGGGAGACTGAAGCTTTCTTT. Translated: CASTHQGETEAFF.